Listed below are T cell receptor beta chains from one sample, sequenced in a study of blood T cell repertoires in COVID-19. The assay was immunoSEQ multiplex PCR, and TCRdb's table has in-frame clones only and misses some. Of some 160,000 clones in the sample, around three quarters are singletons; the top ten hold roughly 19%. The sequencing input was PBMCs or T cells enriched from blood (not recorded which). Every receptor here comes from a woman between 65 and 79 years old in a cohort exposed to, infected with or recovered from COVID-19 (not recorded which). CDR3s include the opening cysteine and the closing phenylalanine or tryptophan. A D gene is named only where the DNA matches it firmly. Clone size appears in some rows only: once, few, many, or a class for an expanded clone.

V gene,D gene,clone size,J gene,CDR3 protein,CDR3 DNA
TRBV25-1,TRBD1,-,TRBJ1-1,CASSEYEGANAEAFF,TGTGCCAGCAGTGAATACGAGGGGGCGAACGCTGAAGCTTTCTTT
TRBV5-4,TRBD1,-,TRBJ1-6,CASSWGQGTAPLHF,TGTGCCAGCAGCTGGGGACAGGGTACGGCACCCCTCCACTTT
TRBV7-9,TRBD2,-,TRBJ2-1,CASSPGTSGYNEQFF,TGTGCCAGCAGCCCGGGGACTAGCGGGTACAATGAGCAGTTCTTC
TRBV30,-,-,TRBJ2-1,CAWTRGSSYNEQFF,TGTGCCTGGACCCGGGGGAGCTCCTACAATGAGCAGTTCTTC
TRBV7-2,-,-,TRBJ2-3,CASSTASTDTQYF,TGTGCCAGCAGCACTGCTAGCACAGATACGCAGTATTTT
TRBV27,-,-,TRBJ1-1,CASKLVNTEAFF,TGTGCCAGCAAGCTCGTGAACACTGAAGCTTTCTTT
TRBV11-2,-,-,TRBJ2-7,CASSLGIGAYEQYF,TGTGCCAGCAGCTTAGGGATAGGGGCCTACGAGCAGTACTTC
TRBV27,-,-,TRBJ1-2,CASSPWARGGYTF,TGTGCCAGCAGTCCCTGGGCTAGGGGTGGCTACACCTTC
TRBV6-1,-,-,TRBJ2-5,CASSEGISGGSIQETQYF,TGTGCCAGCAGTGAAGGCATCTCCGGAGGTTCCATCCAAGAGACCCAGTACTTC
TRBV7-9,TRBD1,-,TRBJ1-1,CASSPRTGGDTEAFF,TGTGCCAGCAGCCCCAGGACAGGGGGAGACACTGAAGCTTTCTTT
TRBV20-1,-,few,TRBJ2-7,CSARDNYEQYF,TGCAGTGCTCGGGACAACTACGAGCAGTACTTC
TRBV7-2,-,-,TRBJ2-7,CASSSLTGSYEQYF,TGTGCCAGCAGCTCCTTGACAGGATCCTACGAGCAGTACTTC
TRBV4-1,-,-,TRBJ2-1,CASSQGSSAYNEQFF,TGCGCCAGCAGCCAAGGGTCTAGCGCCTACAATGAGCAGTTCTTC
TRBV27,-,-,TRBJ1-4,CASSLVPGTNEKLFF,TGTGCCAGCAGTTTGGTTCCAGGGACTAATGAAAAACTGTTTTTT
TRBV12-3/TRBV12-4,-,-,TRBJ1-3,CASSLQGNTIYF,TGTGCCAGCAGTCTACAGGGAAACACCATATATTTT
TRBV28,-,-,TRBJ2-1,CASSLRRSPGDEQFF,TGTGCCAGCAGTTTAAGGCGGTCCCCCGGGGATGAGCAGTTCTTC
TRBV28,-,-,TRBJ1-2,CASRTNSNYGYTF,TGTGCCAGCAGGACAAACTCTAACTATGGCTACACCTTC
TRBV12-3/TRBV12-4,TRBD2,-,TRBJ2-2,CASRAGETGELFF,TGTGCAAGCAGGGCGGGAGAGACCGGGGAGCTGTTTTTT
TRBV4-2,-,-,TRBJ2-7,CASSQASGGGYEQYF,TGTGCCAGCAGCCAGGCTAGCGGAGGGGGTTACGAGCAGTACTTC
TRBV27,-,once,TRBJ2-7,CASSTNGGLYEQYF,TGTGCCAGCAGTACTAACGGAGGGTTATACGAGCAGTACTTC
TRBV5-4,TRBD2,once,TRBJ2-3,CASSLVLAGVKDTQYF,TGTGCCAGCAGCTTGGTGCTAGCGGGAGTTAAAGATACGCAGTATTTT
TRBV28,TRBD1,-,TRBJ2-7,CASSLGGTGNNEQYF,TGTGCCAGCAGTTTAGGGGGGACAGGGAATAACGAGCAGTACTTC
TRBV9,-,-,TRBJ1-6,CASSPDSVGSPLHF,TGTGCCAGCAGCCCGGACAGTGTCGGTTCACCCCTCCACTTT
TRBV5-4,TRBD2,-,TRBJ2-3,CASSFARGGASDTQYF,TGTGCCAGCAGCTTCGCCCGGGGGGGCGCGTCAGATACGCAGTATTTT
TRBV18,-,-,TRBJ2-1,CASSPVGLIAEQFF,TGTGCCAGCTCACCCGTAGGACTGATAGCTGAGCAGTTCTTC
TRBV5-1,-,once,TRBJ2-7,CASSWGLTGDYEQYF,TGCGCCAGCAGCTGGGGCTTGACTGGCGACTACGAGCAGTACTTC
TRBV28,-,-,TRBJ2-1,CASSQIGSLSYNEQFF,TGTGCCAGCAGCCAAATCGGGAGCTTATCCTACAATGAGCAGTTCTTC